The 24 T cell receptor beta chains below all came from one sample that was sequenced in a study of shared clonotypes between healthy human individuals. The repertoire was sequenced with immunoSEQ multiplex PCR; TCRdb's copy has only in-frame clones and lacks some. The data contain 2 million to 2.5 million clones, approximately 94% of them singletons. Sequencing was carried out using naive CD4+ T cells sorted from blood. Stated subset: CD45RA+ positively selected. These receptors originate from a man aged 18-30 years in good health.

About this clone itself: The same CDR3 can be traced to other DNA sequences in this sample. The chain uses TRBV6-5 and TRBJ2-7; D is possibly TRBD1 or TRBD2 (5 bases each). CDR1 and CDR2 (germline): MNHEY, SVGAGI. The CDR3 spans 11 residues. The CDR3 spells CATRGSYEQYF. CDR3 DNA: TGTGCGACCCGGGGCAGCTACGAGCAGTACTTC.

On this clone: The same CDR3 also results from other DNA sequences found in this sample. The chain combines TRBV6-1 with TRBJ2-7; D is unclear. This CDR3 has 11 residues. Germline V gene sequence: CDR1 MNHNS, CDR2 SASEGT. Between the trimmed V and J ends, which lost 8 bases and 3 bases, there was a span of 8 bases. This CDR3 is CASSERYEQYF. The CDR3 DNA sequence: TGTGCCAGCTCGGAACGCTACGAGCAGTACTTC.

V gene TRBV5-4 combines with J gene TRBJ2-1; TRBD1 matches 8 bases. This CDR3 is built from 14 residues. Germline V gene lookup returns CDR1 SGHNT and CDR2 YYREEE (reference sequence). V was clipped by 5 bases and J by 4 bases; unmatched bases: 5. The CDR3 loop reads CASSPQGAYNEQFF. The CDR3 DNA reads TGTGCCAGCAGTCCCCAGGGGGCTTACAATGAGCAGTTCTTC.

The V gene is TRBV29-1, the J gene TRBJ1-3; no reliable D call. CDR1 SQVTM and CDR2 ANQGSEA come from the germline V gene. CDR3 length equals 14 residues. The DNA of the CDR3 is TGCGGAGGCCTCATACAGAGCTCTGGAAACACCATATATTTT. It encodes CGGLIQSSGNTIYF.

This clone came up once. The chain joins TRBV30 to TRBJ2-1; 11 positions match TRBD2. CDR1 is GTSNPN and CDR2 is SVGIG in the germline V gene (reference sequence). V lost 3 bases and J lost 1; bases outside the gene matches: 8. The CDR3 sequence is 17 residues long. Here the CDR3 reads CAWRPPGLAVSYNEQFF. The DNA for the CDR3 is TGTGCCTGGAGGCCGCCGGGACTAGCGGTTTCCTACAATGAGCAGTTCTTC.

V and J are TRBV27 and TRBJ1-6; perhaps TRBD1 as D (5 bases). This CDR3 spans 14 amino acids. CDR1 and CDR2 from the germline V gene are MNHEY and SMNVEV (reference sequence). Trimming cost V 3 bases and J 8 bases, with 11 bases left between them. CDR3 in amino acids: CASSLLGTDSPLHF. The CDR3 region has the DNA TGTGCCAGCAGTTTGTTGGGGACCGATTCACCCCTCCACTTT.

The CDR3 DNA follows: TGTGCCAGCCGTCGGGAAGGGCAGCCCCAGCATTTT. Protein product: CASRREGQPQHF. The rearrangement joins TRBV11-3 to TRBJ1-5; D uncertain. The CDR3 runs to 12 residues. The germline gives CDR1 SGHNT, CDR2 YENEEA. Trimming took 8 bases from V and 7 from J, leaving 12 bases between them.

The chain employs TRBV28 and TRBJ2-7; D unresolved. Germline CDR1 and CDR2: MDHEN and SYDVKM. This CDR3 has 15 residues. V was trimmed by 5 bases and J by 4 bases, leaving 18 bases between them. CDR3 sequence reads: CASSDGLTSVYEQYF. DNA of the CDR3: TGTGCCAGCAGTGACGGCCTCACCAGCGTATACGAGCAGTACTTC.

CDR3 amino acids: CSGPNSNTEAFF. Here the CDR3 DNA reads TGCAGCGGACCCAATAGTAACACTGAAGCTTTCTTT. V and J are TRBV29-1 and TRBJ1-1; the D is unclear. CDR3 size: 12 residues. The V end lost 7 bases, the J end lost 2 bases, and 11 bases lay between the germline ends. Germline V gives CDR1 SQVTM, CDR2 ANQGSEA. Complete variable domain (other parts from reference TRBV29-1 and TRBJ1-1): SAVISQKPSRDICQRGTSLTIQCQVDSQVTMMFWYRQQPGQSLTLIATANQGSEATYESGFVIDKFPISRPNLTFSTLTVSNMSPEDSSIYLCSGPNSNTEAFFGQGTRLTVV.

This chain uses TRBV28 with TRBJ1-1, with 8 bases identical to TRBD1. Germline V gene sequence: CDR1 MDHEN, CDR2 SYDVKM. V shed 6 bases and J 3 bases; nucleotides not matched to a gene: 9. The CDR3 extends over 15 amino acids. Written as DNA, the CDR3 is TGTGCCAGCAGCAGTGGACAGGGCTGGGACACTGAAGCTTTCTTT. Translating gives CASSSGQGWDTEAFF.

The chain carries TRBV7-3 and TRBJ2-1, with D perhaps matching TRBD1 or TRBD2 (5 bases each). This CDR3 comprises 14 residues. Trimming left V 2 bases short and J 5 bases short, with 10 bases between. CDR1 is SGHTA and CDR2 is FQGTGA in the germline V gene. The CDR3 loop reads CASSLSGGDNEQFF. The DNA of the CDR3 is TGTGCCAGCAGCTTATCTGGGGGAGACAATGAGCAGTTCTTC.

This chain links TRBV6-5 with TRBJ2-3; D remains ambiguous. This CDR3 has 14 residues. Germline assignment: CDR1 MNHEY and CDR2 SVGAGI. Trimming took off 7 bases at V and 0 bases at J, with 11 bases between the two ends. In DNA, the CDR3 is TGTGCCAGCAAGCCGTACTCTAGCACAGATACGCAGTATTTT. This codes for CASKPYSSTDTQYF.

V is TRBV11-2 and J is TRBJ2-5, with D possibly being TRBD2 (7 bases). CDR1 SGHAT and CDR2 FQNNGV come from the germline V gene. The CDR3 loop spans 15 amino acids. With 7 bases removed from V and 4 bases from J, the gap between germline ends came to 19 bases. CDR3 region: CASTQGGAWLETQYF. The CDR3, as DNA: TGTGCCAGCACCCAAGGGGGGGCTTGGTTAGAGACCCAGTACTTC.

The J gene is TRBJ1-2, the V gene TRBV5-6; D is unresolved. V was clipped by 0 bases and J by 5 bases, with 11 bases between them. CDR1 is SGHDT, CDR2 YYEEEE, per germline. The CDR3 has 14 residues. The CDR3 is CASSLDTARYGYTF. CDR3 in DNA: TGTGCCAGCAGCTTGGATACAGCTCGGTATGGCTACACCTTC. Complete variable domain (other parts from reference TRBV5-6 and TRBJ1-2): DAGVTQSPTHLIKTRGQQVTLRCSPKSGHDTVSWYQQALGQGPQFIFQYYEEEERQRGNFPDRFSGHQFPNYSSELNVNALLLGDSALYLCASSLDTARYGYTFGSGTRLTVV.

The chain couples TRBV10-3 to TRBJ2-1, with 13 bases identical to TRBD2. CDR3 length: 15 amino acids. The germline V gene has CDR1 ENHRY and CDR2 SYGVKD. V lost 6 bases to trimming and J lost 7 bases; unmatched junction nucleotides: 6. The CDR3 spells CAISTSGGAGNEQFF. CDR3 in DNA: TGTGCCATCAGCACTAGCGGGGGGGCAGGGAATGAGCAGTTCTTC.

This rearrangement joins TRBV4-2 to TRBJ2-2, with D perhaps being TRBD1 or TRBD2 (5 bases each). This CDR3 comprises 14 residues. The V end lost 5 bases, the J end lost 7 bases, and 14 bases lay between the germline ends. CDR1 LGHNA and CDR2 YNFKEQ come from the germline V gene. In DNA form, the CDR3 reads TGTGCCAGCAGCTTAGAAGGGACCGGCGGGGAGCTGTTTTTT. Residues: CASSLEGTGGELFF.

This chain uses TRBV6-5 with TRBJ2-7, with D possibly TRBD2 on 6 matching bases. The CDR3 runs 13 residues. V was shortened by 7 bases and J by 4 bases, with 14 bases between the two germline ends. CDR1 is MNHEY, CDR2 SVGAGI, per germline. The CDR3 DNA reads as TGTGCCAGCAATCGGGGGTTCGGGTACGAGCAGTACTTC. Its translation is CASNRGFGYEQYF.

On this clone itself: Other DNA sequences in this sample translate to the same CDR3. This chain links TRBV5-1 with TRBJ2-7; possible D gene TRBD1, 6 bases. CDR3 size: 11 residues. Looked up from germline, CDR1 is SGHRS and CDR2 is YFSETQ. Trimming shortened V by 6 bases and J by 2 bases, and 6 bases separated the two germline ends. The chain's CDR3 is CASTGAYEQYF. CDR3 in DNA: TGCGCCAGCACAGGGGCCTACGAGCAGTACTTC.

As for this clone: The conserved closing phenylalanine or tryptophan is absent in this CDR3, likely reflecting a read error. It is unclear where the CDR3 begins or ends on the DNA, so no DNA is shown, and the CDR3 is as TCRdb lists it. The gene calls are TRBV6-6 and TRBJ2-7; the table calls TRBD1, which could not be checked here. CDR1 MNHNY and CDR2 SVGAGI come from the germline V gene (reference sequence). The CDR3 comprises 11 residues, both ends counted. The CDR3 spells CASSPGGAEYL.

This sequence joins TRBV6-4 and TRBJ1-2; a weak D match, TRBD1 (5 bases). The CDR3 consists of 16 residues. CDR1 and CDR2 from the germline V gene are MRHNA and SNTAGT. Trimming cost V 6 bases and J 4 bases, with 21 bases left between them. As DNA, the CDR3 is TGTGCCAGCAGAGATTTTGTCAGGGAAACTCTCTATGGCTACACCTTC. Amino acid sequence: CASRDFVRETLYGYTF.

This clone was observed a single time. Additional DNA sequences in this sample encode the identical CDR3. The CDR3, as DNA: TGTGCCAGCAGCTTAGACAGGGGGCTCTACGAGCAGTACTTC. This sequence encodes CASSLDRGLYEQYF. The chain joins TRBV7-2 to TRBJ2-7; 9 positions match TRBD1. Germline trimming cut 1 base from V and 3 bases from J; bases unmatched to any gene: 1. This CDR3 region has 14 residues. Germline-derived CDR1 and CDR2 are SGHTA and FQGNSA. Filled out from reference TRBV7-2 and TRBJ2-7, the complete variable domain reads GAGVSQSPSNKVTEKGKDVELRCDPISGHTALYWYRQSLGQGLEFLIYFQGNSAPDKSGLPSDRFSAERTGGSVSTLTIQRTQQEDSAVYLCASSLDRGLYEQYFGPGTRLTVT.

V is TRBV10-3 and J is TRBJ1-5; D is uncertain. V gave up 2 bases and J gave up 7 bases, with 12 bases separating them. The CDR3 contains 14 residues. Germline V gene data show CDR1 as ENHRY and CDR2 as SYGVKD. As DNA, the CDR3 is TGTGCCATCAGTGAGACAAGTTTGGAGCAGCCCCAGCATTTT. Its translation: CAISETSLEQPQHF.

This rearrangement joins TRBV5-1 to TRBJ2-4; the D call may be TRBD1 or TRBD2 (5 bases each). The ends were cut back, 0 bases at V and 5 bases at J, with 12 bases in the middle. Germline-derived CDR1 and CDR2 are SGHRS and YFSETQ. CDR3 length equals 15 residues. The CDR3 sequence is CASSLVGERQNIQYF. In nucleotides, the CDR3 is TGCGCCAGCAGCTTGGTGGGGGAGCGACAAAACATTCAGTACTTC.

This rearrangement joins TRBV27 to TRBJ2-1; D is undetermined. Germline CDR1 reads MNHEY; CDR2 reads SMNVEV (reference sequence). This CDR3 is built from 12 residues. The V end lost 5 bases, the J end lost 10 bases, and 12 bases lay between the germline ends. CDR3 nucleotide sequence: TGTGCCAGCAGTCAAGCCGAACGGGAGCAGTTCTTC. The encoded protein is CASSQAEREQFF.